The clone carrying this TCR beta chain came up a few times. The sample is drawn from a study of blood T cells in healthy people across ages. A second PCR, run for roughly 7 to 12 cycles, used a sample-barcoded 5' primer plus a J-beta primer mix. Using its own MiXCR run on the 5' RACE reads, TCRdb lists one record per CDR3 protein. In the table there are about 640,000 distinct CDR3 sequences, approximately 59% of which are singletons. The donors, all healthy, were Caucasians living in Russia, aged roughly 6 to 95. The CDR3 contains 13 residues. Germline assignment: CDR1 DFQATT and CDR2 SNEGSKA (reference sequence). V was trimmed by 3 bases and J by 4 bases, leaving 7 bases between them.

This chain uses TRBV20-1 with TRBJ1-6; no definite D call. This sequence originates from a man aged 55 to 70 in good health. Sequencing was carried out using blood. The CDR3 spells CSARPGYNSPLHF. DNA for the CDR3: TGCAGTGCTAGGCCGGGGTATAATTCACCCCTCCACTTT.